Listed below are T cell receptor beta chains from one sample, sequenced in a study of shared clonotypes between healthy human individuals. Using immunoSEQ multiplex PCR, the repertoire was profiled, and TCRdb retains in-frame clones only, with some absent. The sample consists of roughly 2.5 million clones, roughly nine tenths of them appearing once. Sequencing used naive CD4+ T cells sorted from blood. These receptor sequences come from a man between 18 and 35 years old in good health. CDR3s include the opening cysteine and the closing phenylalanine or tryptophan. Fields, in order: D gene, J gene, V gene, clone size, CDR3 DNA, CDR3 protein. D genes are given only for firm matches. Clone size appears in some rows only: once, few, many, or a class for an expanded clone.

>NA|TRBJ2-3|TRBV11-2|NA
TGTGCCAGCAGCTTAGATCGAACAGATACGCAGTATTTT
CASSLDRTDTQYF
>NA|TRBJ2-4|TRBV29-1|NA
TGCAGCGTTGAAGATCTGGAAGGCGACGGAGTCAACATTCAGTACTTC
CSVEDLEGDGVNIQYF
>TRBD1|TRBJ1-4|TRBV7-9|few
TGTGCCAGCAGCCGGGACAGGTTGGACGAAAAACTGTTTTTT
CASSRDRLDEKLFF
>TRBD1|TRBJ2-7|TRBV7-8|NA
TGTGCCAGCAGCTTAGCACCCGGACAGGTCTACGAGCAGTACTTC
CASSLAPGQVYEQYF
>NA|TRBJ1-1|TRBV4-3|NA
TGCGCCAGCAGCCAAGATCCGACAGTAGCGAACACTGAAGCTTTCTTT
CASSQDPTVANTEAFF
>TRBD1|TRBJ1-3|TRBV30|once
TGTGCCTGGAGACGGCGGGGACAGGGTGCTGGAAACACCATATATTTT
CAWRRRGQGAGNTIYF
>TRBD1|TRBJ2-7|TRBV28|NA
TGTGCCAGCAGTTCTCCGACAGGGGCCAGTAACGAGCAGTACTTC
CASSSPTGASNEQYF
>TRBD1|TRBJ1-6|TRBV19|NA
TGTGCCAGTAGTGATCGGACAGGAAATAATTCACCCCTCCACTTT
CASSDRTGNNSPLHF
>NA|TRBJ2-7|TRBV7-2|NA
TGTGCCAGCAGGGTAGGGGGGGCGGACTACGAGCAGTACTTC
CASRVGGADYEQYF
>NA|TRBJ1-1|TRBV10-1|NA
TGCGCCAGCAGTGAGGGGTCTAAGGCGGACACTGAAGCTTTCTTT
CASSEGSKADTEAFF
>NA|TRBJ2-5|TRBV7-8|once
TGTGCCAGCAGCTTTAAAGGGACGCCAGAGACCCAGTACTTC
CASSFKGTPETQYF
>NA|TRBJ2-2|TRBV9|NA
TGTGCCAGCAGCGTAGCTTCGGAGCTGTTTTTT
CASSVASELFF
>NA|TRBJ2-7|TRBV6-5|NA
TGTGCCAGCAGTTACTTAAGGGCCCCCACCTACGAGCAGTACTTC
CASSYLRAPTYEQYF
>NA|TRBJ1-1|TRBV5-4|NA
TGTGCCAGCAGCACGACAGTGAACACTGAAGCTTTCTTT
CASSTTVNTEAFF
>TRBD1|TRBJ1-2|TRBV2|NA
TGTGCCAGCAGTTGGGACAGCCTCTATGGCTACACCTTC
CASSWDSLYGYTF
>TRBD1|TRBJ2-2|TRBV6-5|NA
TGTGCCAGCAGAGAGGGACAGGGTTACACCGGGGAGCTGTTTTTT
CASREGQGYTGELFF
>NA|TRBJ2-7|TRBV7-2|NA
TGTGCCAGATATACCAGTGTAGCACACTACGAGCAGTACTTC
CARYTSVAHYEQYF
>TRBD1|TRBJ1-4|TRBV6-5|NA
TGTGCCAGCAGGAAAGACAGGGGCACTAATGAAAAACTGTTTTTT
CASRKDRGTNEKLFF
>NA|TRBJ1-1|TRBV6-1|NA
TGTGCCAGCCATGCCGGAGGGACTGAAGCTTTCTTT
CASHAGGTEAFF
>NA|TRBJ2-7|TRBV4-2|NA
TGTGCCAGCAGCAACAGACGGACTCCTTACGAGCAGTACTTC
CASSNRRTPYEQYF
>NA|TRBJ2-1|TRBV7-2|NA
TGTGCCAGCAGCACGACACTGAGGGGGGTTAATGAGCAGTTCTTC
CASSTTLRGVNEQFF
>NA|TRBJ1-4|TRBV4-1|NA
TGCGCCTCCTCCAAGTTACCTTCTGAAAAACTGTTTTTT
CASSKLPSEKLFF
>TRBD2|TRBJ2-1|TRBV4-3|NA
TGCGCCAGCAGCCAAGATCTCCTAGCGGGAGAAAATGAGCAGTTCTTC
CASSQDLLAGENEQFF
>NA|TRBJ2-1|TRBV19|once
TGTGCCAGTAGTATAGACACGGTTAACAATGAGCAGTTCTTC
CASSIDTVNNEQFF
>NA|TRBJ1-2|TRBV6-1|NA
TGTGCCAGCAGTGAAGCGGCAGGGCTCAACTATGGCTACACCTTC
CASSEAAGLNYGYTF
>NA|TRBJ2-5|TRBV5-1|NA
TGCGCCAGCAGTGCGGGGCGAGGGTACCAAGAGACCCAGTACTTC
CASSAGRGYQETQYF
>NA|TRBJ1-3|TRBV19|NA
TGTGCCAGTAGTATTTTGGGCAGGGGTAACACCATATATTTT
CASSILGRGNTIYF
>TRBD2|TRBJ2-2|TRBV18|NA
TGTGCCAGCTCACCACCCCGGGGGGGAAACACCGGGGAGCTGTTTTTT
CASSPPRGGNTGELFF
>NA|TRBJ2-6|TRBV29-1|NA
TGCAGCGTTGAAGGTGGGGGAGCAGCTGGGGCCAACGTCCTGACTTTC
CSVEGGGAAGANVLTF
>NA|TRBJ2-6|TRBV6-5|NA
TGTGCCAGCAGTTACTCGTCGTCCGGGGCCAACGTCCTGACTTTC
CASSYSSSGANVLTF
>TRBD1|TRBJ1-6|TRBV11-1|NA
TGTGCCAGCAGCTCCCGACAGGGAAGAGCCCTAAACTTT
CASSSRQGRALNF
>NA|TRBJ1-1|TRBV5-4|NA
TGTGCCAGCAGAGTCGGAGGGGACACTGAAGCTTTCTTT
CASRVGGDTEAFF
>NA|TRBJ2-3|TRBV5-8|NA
TGTGCCAGCAGCCCAGGCGGCGGCTACACAGATACGCAGTATTTT
CASSPGGGYTDTQYF
>NA|TRBJ1-3|TRBV19|NA
TGTGCCAGTAGTACTGCTTCTGGAAACACCATATATTTT
CASSTASGNTIYF
>NA|TRBJ2-7|TRBV20-1|NA
TGCAGTGGCTGGGGCTACGAGCAGTACTTC
CSGWGYEQYF
>NA|TRBJ1-5|TRBV19|few
TGTGCCACAAACAGGGACGCGTATAGCAATCAGCCCCAGCATTTT
CATNRDAYSNQPQHF
>TRBD2|TRBJ2-7|TRBV14|NA
TGTGCCAGCAGCCAAGAATCACTAGCGGGGCTCTACGAGCAGTACTTC
CASSQESLAGLYEQYF
>NA|TRBJ2-5|TRBV6-5|NA
TGTGCCAGCAGCCGGGGGGGCAGGGGGCAAGAGACCCAGTACTTC
CASSRGGRGQETQYF
>NA|TRBJ1-2|TRBV5-3|NA
TGTGCCAGAAGAGATAGGGACGGGGATGGCTACACCTTC
CARRDRDGDGYTF
>NA|TRBJ2-1|TRBV5-1|NA
TGCGCCAGCAGCTTGCTGGGTAGCGGTACCTACAATGAGCAGTTCTTC
CASSLLGSGTYNEQFF
>NA|TRBJ2-7|TRBV28|NA
TGTGCCAGCAGACTTCCTGGGGTACACGAGCAGTACTTC
CASRLPGVHEQYF
>NA|TRBJ2-7|TRBV25-1|NA
TGTGCCAGCACAAAAGGAAACGAGCAGTACTTC
CASTKGNEQYF
>NA|TRBJ2-7|TRBV2|NA
TGTGCCAGCACCTGGCGGATCTACGAGCAGTACTTC
CASTWRIYEQYF
>TRBD1|TRBJ1-5|TRBV19|NA
TGTGCCAGTAGTTCCGGGACAGCCGTTTTTGGGCCCCAGCATTTT
CASSSGTAVFGPQHF
>NA|TRBJ2-1|TRBV2|NA
TGTGCCAGCAGTGTGGGCGGGGGCGCGTCCTCCTACAATGAGCAGTTCTTC
CASSVGGGASSYNEQFF
>TRBD2|TRBJ2-1|TRBV12-5|NA
TGTGCTAGTGGTTTGGTAATAGCGGGAGGCGGCAATGAGCAGTTCTTC
CASGLVIAGGGNEQFF
>NA|TRBJ2-3|TRBV4-1|NA
TGCGCCAGCAGCCAAGATCAGGACACCACAGATACGCAGTATTTT
CASSQDQDTTDTQYF
>NA|TRBJ2-4|TRBV13|NA
TGTGCCAGCAGCCCCCGAAATTGGGGCATTCAGTACTTC
CASSPRNWGIQYF
>NA|TRBJ2-7|TRBV6-6|NA
TGTGCCAGCAGTTCCGGTGGGGCCACCTACGAGCAGTACTTC
CASSSGGATYEQYF
>NA|TRBJ1-5|TRBV6-6|NA
TGTGCCAGCAGTTACTCGGACAGCAGCAATCAGCCCCAGCATTTT
CASSYSDSSNQPQHF
>NA|TRBJ2-3|TRBV9|NA
TGTGCCAGCAGCGTAGGAGACAGCACAGATACGCAGTATTTT
CASSVGDSTDTQYF
>TRBD1|TRBJ1-6|TRBV19|NA
TGTGCCAGTAGACCGGGACAGGATAATTCACCCCTCCACTTT
CASRPGQDNSPLHF
>NA|TRBJ2-1|TRBV7-6|NA
TGTGCCAGCAGCTTAGGATCCGGGCCGACCCATGACAATGAGCAGTTCTTC
CASSLGSGPTHDNEQFF
>TRBD1|TRBJ1-4|TRBV18|NA
TGTGCCAGCTCGGGCAACCCCGGGACAGCGAATGAAAAACTGTTTTTT
CASSGNPGTANEKLFF
>NA|TRBJ2-1|TRBV25-1|NA
TGTGCCAGCAGTGACCTAGCAGGGAATGAGCAGTTCTTC
CASSDLAGNEQFF